The following is a TCR beta chain sequence with its context. The antigen is unknown. These data belong to a study of lymphopenia after photon versus proton radiotherapy. The CDR3 spans 19 residues. Germline trimming cut 5 bases from V and 7 bases from J; bases unmatched to any gene: 22. Germline V gene sequence: CDR1 MDHEN, CDR2 SYDVKM. TCRdb's table, derived via immunoSEQ multiplex PCR, lists solely in-frame clones and lacks some. The table has tens of thousands of clones, about 82% seen once. Notes on the study in general: Oligoclonal CD8+ Temra expansion after nadir drove photon patients' diversity drop. Photon-treated patients lost naive T cells and TCR diversity; proton-treated stayed stable. Only patients who died were analyzed for survival; proton advantage is unproven. In patients who died, overall survival fell as post-nadir TCR diversity dropped more.

The clonotype comes from a woman aged 70-85 years with pancreatic cancer. Some clones in this sample may be carry-over from other donors' samples. Sequenced here: peripheral blood, sampled from a patient treated with proton-based radiotherapy. The chain joins TRBV28 to TRBJ1-2; 10 bases are a match to TRBD1. The CDR3 bases are TGTGCCAGCAGTACCGTCCAATCCGGGACAGGGGAGAGGTTGAGTGGCTACACCTTC. Protein sequence: CASSTVQSGTGERLSGYTF.